This passage covers 20 T cell receptor beta chains from one sample sequenced in a study of T cell responses to AZD1222 COVID-19 vaccine. Assay used: immunoSEQ multiplex PCR; TCRdb lists only in-frame clones, some missing. This repertoire shows about 130,000 clones, approximately 92% found once; its top ten account for approximately 7%. Sequencing was performed on peripheral blood, taken 28 days after the second AZD1222 dose. The receptors were sampled from an adult who received the AZD1222 COVID-19 vaccine.

J is TRBJ1-1 and V is TRBV28; no reliable D call. V lost 4 bases and J 6 bases, leaving 9 bases between the germline ends. The CDR3 is 12 amino acids. Per germline, CDR1 MDHEN and CDR2 SYDVKM. CDR3 sequence: CASSYGGSEAFF. Written as DNA, the CDR3 is TGTGCCAGCAGTTATGGAGGGTCTGAAGCTTTCTTT.

This clone was seen a single time. The V and J genes are TRBV30 and TRBJ1-5, with a possible D match to TRBD1 (6 bases). Germline V gives CDR1 GTSNPN, CDR2 SVGIG (reference sequence). The CDR3 contains 14 residues. The V end was cut by 1 base, the J end by 2 bases, with 9 bases between. CDR3 loop: CAWSGGLGNQPQHF. As DNA, the CDR3 is TGTGCCTGGAGTGGGGGGCTGGGCAATCAGCCCCAGCATTTT. The full variable domain, with the rest looked up from reference TRBV30 and TRBJ1-5, is SQTIHQWPATLVQPVGSPLSLECTVEGTSNPNLYWYRQAAGRGLQLLFYSVGIGQISSEVPQNLSASRPQDRQFILSSKKLLLSDSGFYLCAWSGGLGNQPQHFGDGTRLSIL.

This chain uses TRBV21-1 with TRBJ2-5; the table gives TRBD2 as D, unverified against the DNA. TRBV21-1 is noted as a pseudogene. The CDR3 is made up of 14 amino acids. The CDR3: CASKEDGGPETQYF. DNA for the CDR3: TGTGCCAGCAAAGAAGACGGAGGCCCGGAGACCCAGTACTTC.

This sequence joins TRBV7-8 and TRBJ1-2; no firm D call. From germline, CDR1 is SGHVS and CDR2 FQNEAQ. The CDR3 runs 15 residues. Trimming removed 3 bases at V and 4 bases at J, with 15 bases between. The DNA for the CDR3 is TGTGCCAGCAGCTTCGGGAGCTGGCTCTCCTATGGCTACACCTTC. Translation gives CASSFGSWLSYGYTF.

The V call is TRBV19, the J call TRBJ2-2; TRBD1 aligns across 7 bases. The CDR3 runs 14 residues. CDR1 is LNHDA and CDR2 is SQIVND in the germline V gene (reference sequence). With 3 bases clipped from V and 7 bases from J, the junction kept 5 bases outside the gene matches. The CDR3 here is CASSIRGNNGELFF. CDR3 in DNA: TGTGCCAGTAGTATCAGGGGGAATAACGGGGAGCTGTTTTTT.

This clone was recorded once. The chain combines TRBV30 with TRBJ1-2, with TRBD1 matching 7 bases. The J segment lost 7 bases and the V segment lost 2 bases, leaving 4 bases of the junction unmatched. Germline loops: CDR1 GTSNPN, CDR2 SVGIG (reference sequence). The CDR3 is made up of 12 amino acids. This CDR3 reads CAWSTQGIGYTF. The CDR3 DNA reads TGTGCCTGGAGTACACAGGGGATTGGCTACACCTTC.

The chain couples TRBV19 to TRBJ1-6; no reliable D call. Between the trimmed V and J ends, which lost 2 bases and 6 bases, there was a span of 11 bases. From germline, CDR1 is LNHDA and CDR2 SQIVND (reference sequence). The CDR3 runs to 15 residues. In nucleotides, the CDR3 is TGTGCCAGTAGTATAAGGCCGGGATTTAATTCACCCCTCCACTTT. Amino acids: CASSIRPGFNSPLHF. The whole variable domain, remainder taken from reference TRBV19 and TRBJ1-6, is DGGITQSPKYLFRKEGQNVTLSCEQNLNHDAMYWYRQDPGQGLRLIYYSQIVNDFQKGDIAEGYSVSREKKESFPLTVTSAQKNPTAFYLCASSIRPGFNSPLHFGNGTRLTVT.

The genes are TRBV30 and TRBJ1-5; possible D gene TRBD1, 5 bases. The germline V gene has CDR1 GTSNPN and CDR2 SVGIG (reference sequence). The CDR3 has 17 residues. Trimming stripped 2 bases from V and 5 bases from J, with 22 bases between. CDR3 sequence reads: CAWSSSYFRESHQPQHF. CDR3 coding DNA: TGTGCCTGGAGTTCAAGTTATTTCAGGGAGTCTCATCAGCCCCAGCATTTT.

Here the CDR3 reads CASSLVRGRNEQYF. Written as DNA, the CDR3 is TGTGCCAGCAGCTTAGTCAGGGGAAGGAACGAGCAGTACTTC. The V call is TRBV11-2, the J call TRBJ2-7; possible D gene TRBD1, 6 bases. This CDR3 has 14 residues. Trimming left V 1 base short and J 5 bases short, with 12 bases between. Per germline, CDR1 SGHAT and CDR2 FQNNGV. The full variable domain, rest sourced from reference TRBV11-2 and TRBJ2-7, is EAGVAQSPRYKIIEKRQSVAFWCNPISGHATLYWYQQILGQGPKLLIQFQNNGVVDDSQLPKDRFSAERLKGVDSTLKIQPAKLEDSAVYLCASSLVRGRNEQYFGPGTRLTVT.

This clone appeared a single time. The rearrangement links TRBV19 to TRBJ1-2, with D perhaps matching TRBD1 (6 bases). The CDR3 is 14 residues long. Per germline, CDR1 LNHDA and CDR2 SQIVND (reference sequence). Between the trimmed V and J ends, which lost 2 bases and 5 bases, there was a span of 12 bases. CDR3 sequence reads: CASSIPGVEYGYTF. As DNA, the CDR3 is TGTGCCAGTAGTATACCAGGGGTGGAGTATGGCTACACCTTC.

The chain employs TRBV5-1 and TRBJ1-1, with 7 bases identical to TRBD1. V was clipped by 2 bases and J by 1 base; unmatched bases: 8. CDR1 is SGHRS and CDR2 is YFSETQ in the germline V gene. The CDR3 totals 16 residues. The CDR3 spells CASSLETGQKNTEAFF. CDR3 bases: TGCGCCAGCAGCTTAGAAACGGGACAGAAGAACACTGAAGCTTTCTTT.

This clone was detected only once. For the CDR3, the DNA is TGTGCCAGCAGCTTTTCTAGCGGAGGGAACACCGGGGAGCTGTTTTTT. Translation gives CASSFSSGGNTGELFF. The chain uses TRBV7-3 and TRBJ2-2, with 7 bases identical to TRBD2. V lost 3 bases, J lost 1 base, and 5 bases stayed unmatched. CDR3 size: 16 residues. CDR1 and CDR2 (germline): SGHTA, FQGTGA.

CDR3 loop: CASSQEQDRPTGELFF. The CDR3 DNA is TGTGCCAGCAGCCAAGAGCAGGACAGGCCTACCGGGGAGCTGTTTTTT. The rearrangement joins TRBV3-1 (or the pseudogene TRBV3-2) to TRBJ2-2, with TRBD1 matching 7 bases. CDR3 length: 16 amino acids. Per the germline V gene, CDR1 is LGHDT and CDR2 is YNNKEL (reference sequence). The junction had 6 bases not matched to a gene; V was cut back by 0 bases and J by 5 bases.

In regard to this clone: At the DNA level, this CDR3 is encoded by other sequences in the same sample as well. The chain combines TRBV9 with TRBJ1-1; the D is unclear. In germline, CDR1 is SGDLS, CDR2 YYNGEE. The CDR3 runs to 13 residues. Trimming cost V 2 bases and J 1 base, with 6 bases left between them. The CDR3 DNA is TGTGCCAGCAGCGTTTCTGGGAACACTGAAGCTTTCTTT. Encoded protein: CASSVSGNTEAFF.

The chain carries TRBV27 and TRBJ1-3; D is unclear. The CDR3 has 14 amino acids. Deletions cut 4 bases from V and 4 bases from J, with 11 bases between. Germline V gene lookup returns CDR1 MNHEY and CDR2 SMNVEV (reference sequence). CDR3 bases: TGTGCCAGCAGTTCTCAACAAAGAGGAAACACCATATATTTT. This codes for CASSSQQRGNTIYF.

The CDR3 reads CAWDKPGLAGGLTDTQYF. CDR3 nucleotide sequence: TGTGCCTGGGATAAGCCGGGACTAGCGGGGGGGCTCACAGATACGCAGTATTTT. V usage is TRBV30 and J usage is TRBJ2-3, with 16 positions matching TRBD2. This CDR3 comprises 18 residues. Germline V gene data show CDR1 as GTSNPN and CDR2 as SVGIG (reference sequence). V was clipped by 5 bases and J by 2 bases; unmatched bases: 10. Full variable domain (remainder filled in from reference TRBV30 and TRBJ2-3): SQTIHQWPATLVQPVGSPLSLECTVEGTSNPNLYWYRQAAGRGLQLLFYSVGIGQISSEVPQNLSASRPQDRQFILSSKKLLLSDSGFYLCAWDKPGLAGGLTDTQYFGPGTRLTVL.

The chain's CDR3 is CASGLAQRGGLWAGGHGEQFF. The DNA of the CDR3 is TGTGCTAGTGGTTTGGCCCAACGGGGGGGCCTTTGGGCAGGGGGACATGGTGAGCAGTTCTTC. J is TRBJ2-1 and V is TRBV12-5; D possibly corresponds to TRBD2 (8 bases). V shed 1 base and J shed 9 bases, with 34 bases lying between them. From germline, CDR1 is LGHNT and CDR2 FRNRAP. The CDR3 loop spans 21 amino acids. The variable domain in full, completed from reference TRBV12-5 and TRBJ2-1, reads DARVTQTPRHKVTEMGQEVTMRCQPILGHNTVFWYRQTMMQGLELLAYFRNRAPLDDSGMPKDRFSAEMPDATLATLKIQPSEPRDSAVYFCASGLAQRGGLWAGGHGEQFFGPGTRLTVL.

V usage is TRBV19 and J usage is TRBJ1-4; 11 positions match TRBD1. J was trimmed by 6 bases and V by 3 bases; bases with no gene match: 6. CDR1 LNHDA and CDR2 SQIVND come from the germline V gene (reference sequence). The CDR3 extends over 16 amino acids. CDR3 residues: CASSMGQGGKDEKLFF. The CDR3 nucleotides read TGTGCCAGTAGTATGGGACAGGGGGGTAAGGATGAAAAACTGTTTTTT. The whole variable domain, filled in from reference TRBV19 and TRBJ1-4, reads DGGITQSPKYLFRKEGQNVTLSCEQNLNHDAMYWYRQDPGQGLRLIYYSQIVNDFQKGDIAEGYSVSREKKESFPLTVTSAQKNPTAFYLCASSMGQGGKDEKLFFGSGTQLSVL.

In this sample, this clone turned up once. The rearrangement links TRBV7-2 to TRBJ2-1; D call uncertain. V gave up 11 bases and J gave up 9 bases, with 20 bases separating them. Germline loops: CDR1 SGHTA, CDR2 FQGNSA. This CDR3 is 13 amino acids long. The CDR3, as DNA: TGTGCCTCAAAGGTCCGTCATGATAGTGAGCAGTTCTTC. It codes for CASKVRHDSEQFF.

The V and J genes are TRBV27 and TRBJ1-3; tentatively, D is TRBD1 (5 bases). The CDR3 totals 18 residues. V dropped 4 bases and J dropped 1 base, with 20 bases sitting between them. Germline CDR1 and CDR2: MNHEY and SMNVEV (reference sequence). The CDR3 DNA follows: TGTGCCAGCAGTTCGTTGGGGCCGACTCTGTTATCTGGAAACACCATATATTTT. Its protein product is CASSSLGPTLLSGNTIYF.